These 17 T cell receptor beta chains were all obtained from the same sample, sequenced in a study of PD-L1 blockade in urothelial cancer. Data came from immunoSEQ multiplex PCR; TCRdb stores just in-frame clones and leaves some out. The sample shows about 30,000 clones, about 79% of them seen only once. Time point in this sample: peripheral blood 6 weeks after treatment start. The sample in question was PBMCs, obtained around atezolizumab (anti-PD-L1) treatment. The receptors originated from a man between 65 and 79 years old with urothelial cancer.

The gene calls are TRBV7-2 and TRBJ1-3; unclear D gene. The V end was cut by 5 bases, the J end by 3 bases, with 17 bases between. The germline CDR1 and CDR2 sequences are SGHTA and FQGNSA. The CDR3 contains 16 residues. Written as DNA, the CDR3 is TGTGCCAGCAGCCCCCGGGAGGATCTGAGTGGAAACACCATATATTTT. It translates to CASSPREDLSGNTIYF.

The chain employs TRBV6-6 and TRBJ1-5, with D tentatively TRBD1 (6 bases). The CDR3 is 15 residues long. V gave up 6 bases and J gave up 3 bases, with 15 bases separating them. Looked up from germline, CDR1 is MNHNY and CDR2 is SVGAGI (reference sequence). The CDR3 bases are TGTGCCAGCAGCCCCGGACAGAAGAACAATCAGCCCCAGCATTTT. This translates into CASSPGQKNNQPQHF.

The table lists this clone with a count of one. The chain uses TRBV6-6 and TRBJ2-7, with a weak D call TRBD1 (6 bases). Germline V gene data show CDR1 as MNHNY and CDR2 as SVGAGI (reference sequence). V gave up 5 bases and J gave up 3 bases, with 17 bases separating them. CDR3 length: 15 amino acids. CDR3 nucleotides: TGTGCCAGCAGTCGAACAGGGATCGGAGGCTACGAGCAGTACTTC. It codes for CASSRTGIGGYEQYF.

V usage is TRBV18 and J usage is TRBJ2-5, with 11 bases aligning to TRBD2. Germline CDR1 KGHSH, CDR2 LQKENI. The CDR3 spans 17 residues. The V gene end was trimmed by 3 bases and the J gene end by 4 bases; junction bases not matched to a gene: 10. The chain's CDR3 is CASSPGLAESQRETQYF. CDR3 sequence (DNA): TGTGCCAGCTCACCGGGACTAGCGGAGTCTCAGAGAGAGACCCAGTACTTC. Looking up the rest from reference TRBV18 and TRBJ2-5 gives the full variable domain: NAGVMQNPRHLVRRRGQEARLRCSPMKGHSHVYWYRQLPEEGLKFMVYLQKENIIDESGMPKERFSAEFPKEGPSILRIQQVVRGDSAAYFCASSPGLAESQRETQYFGPGTRLLVL.

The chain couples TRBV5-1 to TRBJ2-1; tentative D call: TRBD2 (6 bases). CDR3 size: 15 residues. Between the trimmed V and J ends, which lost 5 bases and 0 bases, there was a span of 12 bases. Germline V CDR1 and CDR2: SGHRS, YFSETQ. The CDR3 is CASSLPGLSYNEQFF. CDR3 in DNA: TGCGCCAGCAGTCTACCGGGACTCTCCTACAATGAGCAGTTCTTC. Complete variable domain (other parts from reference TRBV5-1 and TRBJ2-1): KAGVTQTPRYLIKTRGQQVTLSCSPISGHRSVSWYQQTPGQGLQFLFEYFSETQRNKGNFPGRFSGRQFSNSRSEMNVSTLELGDSALYLCASSLPGLSYNEQFFGPGTRLTVL.

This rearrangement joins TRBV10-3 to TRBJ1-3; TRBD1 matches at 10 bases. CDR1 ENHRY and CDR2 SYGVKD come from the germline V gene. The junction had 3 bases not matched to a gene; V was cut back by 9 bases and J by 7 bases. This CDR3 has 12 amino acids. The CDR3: CAMKDRGNTIYF. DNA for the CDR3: TGTGCCATGAAGGACAGGGGGAACACCATATATTTT.

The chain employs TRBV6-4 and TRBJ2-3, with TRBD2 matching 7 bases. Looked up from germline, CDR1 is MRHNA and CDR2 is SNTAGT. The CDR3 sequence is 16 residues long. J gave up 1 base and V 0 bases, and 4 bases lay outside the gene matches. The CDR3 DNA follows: TGTGCCAGCAGTGACTCGTGGGCGGGGGGCACAGATACGCAGTATTTT. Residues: CASSDSWAGGTDTQYF.

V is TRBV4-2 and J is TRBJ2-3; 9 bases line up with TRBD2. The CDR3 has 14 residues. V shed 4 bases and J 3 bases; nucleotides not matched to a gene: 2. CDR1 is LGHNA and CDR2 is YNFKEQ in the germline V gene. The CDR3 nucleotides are TGTGCCAGCAGCCTAAGCGGGGGGACAGATACGCAGTATTTT. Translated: CASSLSGGTDTQYF.

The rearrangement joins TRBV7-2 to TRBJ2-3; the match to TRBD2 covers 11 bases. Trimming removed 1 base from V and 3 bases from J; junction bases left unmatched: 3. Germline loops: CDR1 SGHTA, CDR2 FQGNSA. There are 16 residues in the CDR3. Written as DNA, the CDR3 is TGTGCCAGCAGCTTAGGGATAGCGGGGGGGACAGATACGCAGTATTTT. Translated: CASSLGIAGGTDTQYF.

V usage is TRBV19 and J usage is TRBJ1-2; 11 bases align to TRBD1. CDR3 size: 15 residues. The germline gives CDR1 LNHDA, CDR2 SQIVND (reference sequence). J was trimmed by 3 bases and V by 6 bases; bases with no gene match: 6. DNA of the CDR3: TGTGCCAGTAGCTCATCGGGACAGGGGGACTATGGCTACACCTTC. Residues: CASSSSGQGDYGYTF.

CDR3 region: CASSLGLRSDTQYF. The CDR3 coding sequence is TGTGCCAGCAGCTTGGGACTAAGGTCCGATACGCAGTATTTT. This rearrangement joins TRBV5-4 to TRBJ2-3; tentative D call: TRBD2 (5 bases). CDR1 and CDR2 from the germline V gene are SGHNT and YYREEE (reference sequence). Trimming cost V 0 bases and J 6 bases, with 11 bases left between them. The CDR3 spans 14 residues.

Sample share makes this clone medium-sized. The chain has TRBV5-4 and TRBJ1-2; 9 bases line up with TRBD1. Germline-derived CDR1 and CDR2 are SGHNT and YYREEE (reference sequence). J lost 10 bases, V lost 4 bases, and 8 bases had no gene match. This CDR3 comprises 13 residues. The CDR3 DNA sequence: TGTGCCAGCAGCCCTAGGACAGGGGTCGACTACACCTTC. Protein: CASSPRTGVDYTF.

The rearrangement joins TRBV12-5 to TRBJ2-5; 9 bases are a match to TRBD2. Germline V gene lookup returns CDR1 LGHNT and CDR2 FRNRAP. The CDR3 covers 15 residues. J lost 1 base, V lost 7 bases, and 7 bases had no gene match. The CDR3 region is CASAGASGVQETQYF. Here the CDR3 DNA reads TGTGCTAGTGCCGGGGCTAGCGGGGTCCAAGAGACCCAGTACTTC.

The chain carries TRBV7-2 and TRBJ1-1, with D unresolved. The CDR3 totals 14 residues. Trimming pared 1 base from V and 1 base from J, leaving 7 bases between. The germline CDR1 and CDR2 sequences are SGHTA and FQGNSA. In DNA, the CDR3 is TGTGCCAGCAGCTTAGTACGGTCGAACACTGAAGCTTTCTTT. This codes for CASSLVRSNTEAFF.

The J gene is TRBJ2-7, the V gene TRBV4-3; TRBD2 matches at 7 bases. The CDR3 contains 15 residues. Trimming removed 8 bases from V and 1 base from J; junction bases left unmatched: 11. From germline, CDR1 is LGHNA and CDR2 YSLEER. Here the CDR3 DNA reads TGCGCCAGCCACCTTGCTAGCGGACCATCCTACGAGCAGTACTTC. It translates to CASHLASGPSYEQYF.

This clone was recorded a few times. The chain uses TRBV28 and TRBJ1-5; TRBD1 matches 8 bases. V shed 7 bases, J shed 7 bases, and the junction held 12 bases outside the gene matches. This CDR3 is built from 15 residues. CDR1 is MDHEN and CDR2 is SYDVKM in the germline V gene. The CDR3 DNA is TGTGCCAGCAACTTACGACTGACAGGGGCCCAGCCCCAGCATTTT. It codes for CASNLRLTGAQPQHF.

The CDR3 loop is CASSRSGINTDTQYF. Here the CDR3 DNA reads TGCGCCAGCAGTCGGAGCGGGATCAACACAGATACGCAGTATTTT. The chain joins TRBV5-1 to TRBJ2-3, with 7 bases lining up with TRBD2. Germline assignment: CDR1 SGHRS and CDR2 YFSETQ. Unmatched junction bases numbered 8, after V lost 5 bases and J lost 2 bases. The CDR3 has 15 amino acids.